This T cell receptor beta chain was recovered during a study of T cell repertoires in ileal Crohn's disease. Overall study: About half of patients got postoperative therapy: about a dozen thiopurines, 18 anti-TNF.

Around 0.45 micrograms of biopsy DNA per sample underwent TCRB immunosequencing. The method was immunoSEQ multiplex PCR; TCRdb's version includes in-frame clones alone and lacks a portion of them. The profile covers about 11,000 clones, with more than 60% appearing a single time and about 4.5% taken by the ten largest. On this clone: As yet, its antigen is unknown.

Germline lookup yields CDR1 SGHTS and CDR2 YDEGEE. The CDR3 covers 15 residues. V was pared by 8 bases and J by 5 bases, with 11 bases of the junction left unmatched. Overall study findings and caveats: Sorted CD8 T cells held more high-frequency clones than CD4. Active smokers at surgery had more clonal expansions than non-smokers.

J is TRBJ2-3 and V is TRBV5-8; 10 nucleotides agree with TRBD2. Source material: ileal tissue. This sequence originates from an adult with Crohn's disease. The CDR3 loop is CARSAGLAVLDTQYF. The DNA of the CDR3 is TGTGCCAGATCGGCAGGACTAGCGGTTCTAGATACGCAGTATTTT.